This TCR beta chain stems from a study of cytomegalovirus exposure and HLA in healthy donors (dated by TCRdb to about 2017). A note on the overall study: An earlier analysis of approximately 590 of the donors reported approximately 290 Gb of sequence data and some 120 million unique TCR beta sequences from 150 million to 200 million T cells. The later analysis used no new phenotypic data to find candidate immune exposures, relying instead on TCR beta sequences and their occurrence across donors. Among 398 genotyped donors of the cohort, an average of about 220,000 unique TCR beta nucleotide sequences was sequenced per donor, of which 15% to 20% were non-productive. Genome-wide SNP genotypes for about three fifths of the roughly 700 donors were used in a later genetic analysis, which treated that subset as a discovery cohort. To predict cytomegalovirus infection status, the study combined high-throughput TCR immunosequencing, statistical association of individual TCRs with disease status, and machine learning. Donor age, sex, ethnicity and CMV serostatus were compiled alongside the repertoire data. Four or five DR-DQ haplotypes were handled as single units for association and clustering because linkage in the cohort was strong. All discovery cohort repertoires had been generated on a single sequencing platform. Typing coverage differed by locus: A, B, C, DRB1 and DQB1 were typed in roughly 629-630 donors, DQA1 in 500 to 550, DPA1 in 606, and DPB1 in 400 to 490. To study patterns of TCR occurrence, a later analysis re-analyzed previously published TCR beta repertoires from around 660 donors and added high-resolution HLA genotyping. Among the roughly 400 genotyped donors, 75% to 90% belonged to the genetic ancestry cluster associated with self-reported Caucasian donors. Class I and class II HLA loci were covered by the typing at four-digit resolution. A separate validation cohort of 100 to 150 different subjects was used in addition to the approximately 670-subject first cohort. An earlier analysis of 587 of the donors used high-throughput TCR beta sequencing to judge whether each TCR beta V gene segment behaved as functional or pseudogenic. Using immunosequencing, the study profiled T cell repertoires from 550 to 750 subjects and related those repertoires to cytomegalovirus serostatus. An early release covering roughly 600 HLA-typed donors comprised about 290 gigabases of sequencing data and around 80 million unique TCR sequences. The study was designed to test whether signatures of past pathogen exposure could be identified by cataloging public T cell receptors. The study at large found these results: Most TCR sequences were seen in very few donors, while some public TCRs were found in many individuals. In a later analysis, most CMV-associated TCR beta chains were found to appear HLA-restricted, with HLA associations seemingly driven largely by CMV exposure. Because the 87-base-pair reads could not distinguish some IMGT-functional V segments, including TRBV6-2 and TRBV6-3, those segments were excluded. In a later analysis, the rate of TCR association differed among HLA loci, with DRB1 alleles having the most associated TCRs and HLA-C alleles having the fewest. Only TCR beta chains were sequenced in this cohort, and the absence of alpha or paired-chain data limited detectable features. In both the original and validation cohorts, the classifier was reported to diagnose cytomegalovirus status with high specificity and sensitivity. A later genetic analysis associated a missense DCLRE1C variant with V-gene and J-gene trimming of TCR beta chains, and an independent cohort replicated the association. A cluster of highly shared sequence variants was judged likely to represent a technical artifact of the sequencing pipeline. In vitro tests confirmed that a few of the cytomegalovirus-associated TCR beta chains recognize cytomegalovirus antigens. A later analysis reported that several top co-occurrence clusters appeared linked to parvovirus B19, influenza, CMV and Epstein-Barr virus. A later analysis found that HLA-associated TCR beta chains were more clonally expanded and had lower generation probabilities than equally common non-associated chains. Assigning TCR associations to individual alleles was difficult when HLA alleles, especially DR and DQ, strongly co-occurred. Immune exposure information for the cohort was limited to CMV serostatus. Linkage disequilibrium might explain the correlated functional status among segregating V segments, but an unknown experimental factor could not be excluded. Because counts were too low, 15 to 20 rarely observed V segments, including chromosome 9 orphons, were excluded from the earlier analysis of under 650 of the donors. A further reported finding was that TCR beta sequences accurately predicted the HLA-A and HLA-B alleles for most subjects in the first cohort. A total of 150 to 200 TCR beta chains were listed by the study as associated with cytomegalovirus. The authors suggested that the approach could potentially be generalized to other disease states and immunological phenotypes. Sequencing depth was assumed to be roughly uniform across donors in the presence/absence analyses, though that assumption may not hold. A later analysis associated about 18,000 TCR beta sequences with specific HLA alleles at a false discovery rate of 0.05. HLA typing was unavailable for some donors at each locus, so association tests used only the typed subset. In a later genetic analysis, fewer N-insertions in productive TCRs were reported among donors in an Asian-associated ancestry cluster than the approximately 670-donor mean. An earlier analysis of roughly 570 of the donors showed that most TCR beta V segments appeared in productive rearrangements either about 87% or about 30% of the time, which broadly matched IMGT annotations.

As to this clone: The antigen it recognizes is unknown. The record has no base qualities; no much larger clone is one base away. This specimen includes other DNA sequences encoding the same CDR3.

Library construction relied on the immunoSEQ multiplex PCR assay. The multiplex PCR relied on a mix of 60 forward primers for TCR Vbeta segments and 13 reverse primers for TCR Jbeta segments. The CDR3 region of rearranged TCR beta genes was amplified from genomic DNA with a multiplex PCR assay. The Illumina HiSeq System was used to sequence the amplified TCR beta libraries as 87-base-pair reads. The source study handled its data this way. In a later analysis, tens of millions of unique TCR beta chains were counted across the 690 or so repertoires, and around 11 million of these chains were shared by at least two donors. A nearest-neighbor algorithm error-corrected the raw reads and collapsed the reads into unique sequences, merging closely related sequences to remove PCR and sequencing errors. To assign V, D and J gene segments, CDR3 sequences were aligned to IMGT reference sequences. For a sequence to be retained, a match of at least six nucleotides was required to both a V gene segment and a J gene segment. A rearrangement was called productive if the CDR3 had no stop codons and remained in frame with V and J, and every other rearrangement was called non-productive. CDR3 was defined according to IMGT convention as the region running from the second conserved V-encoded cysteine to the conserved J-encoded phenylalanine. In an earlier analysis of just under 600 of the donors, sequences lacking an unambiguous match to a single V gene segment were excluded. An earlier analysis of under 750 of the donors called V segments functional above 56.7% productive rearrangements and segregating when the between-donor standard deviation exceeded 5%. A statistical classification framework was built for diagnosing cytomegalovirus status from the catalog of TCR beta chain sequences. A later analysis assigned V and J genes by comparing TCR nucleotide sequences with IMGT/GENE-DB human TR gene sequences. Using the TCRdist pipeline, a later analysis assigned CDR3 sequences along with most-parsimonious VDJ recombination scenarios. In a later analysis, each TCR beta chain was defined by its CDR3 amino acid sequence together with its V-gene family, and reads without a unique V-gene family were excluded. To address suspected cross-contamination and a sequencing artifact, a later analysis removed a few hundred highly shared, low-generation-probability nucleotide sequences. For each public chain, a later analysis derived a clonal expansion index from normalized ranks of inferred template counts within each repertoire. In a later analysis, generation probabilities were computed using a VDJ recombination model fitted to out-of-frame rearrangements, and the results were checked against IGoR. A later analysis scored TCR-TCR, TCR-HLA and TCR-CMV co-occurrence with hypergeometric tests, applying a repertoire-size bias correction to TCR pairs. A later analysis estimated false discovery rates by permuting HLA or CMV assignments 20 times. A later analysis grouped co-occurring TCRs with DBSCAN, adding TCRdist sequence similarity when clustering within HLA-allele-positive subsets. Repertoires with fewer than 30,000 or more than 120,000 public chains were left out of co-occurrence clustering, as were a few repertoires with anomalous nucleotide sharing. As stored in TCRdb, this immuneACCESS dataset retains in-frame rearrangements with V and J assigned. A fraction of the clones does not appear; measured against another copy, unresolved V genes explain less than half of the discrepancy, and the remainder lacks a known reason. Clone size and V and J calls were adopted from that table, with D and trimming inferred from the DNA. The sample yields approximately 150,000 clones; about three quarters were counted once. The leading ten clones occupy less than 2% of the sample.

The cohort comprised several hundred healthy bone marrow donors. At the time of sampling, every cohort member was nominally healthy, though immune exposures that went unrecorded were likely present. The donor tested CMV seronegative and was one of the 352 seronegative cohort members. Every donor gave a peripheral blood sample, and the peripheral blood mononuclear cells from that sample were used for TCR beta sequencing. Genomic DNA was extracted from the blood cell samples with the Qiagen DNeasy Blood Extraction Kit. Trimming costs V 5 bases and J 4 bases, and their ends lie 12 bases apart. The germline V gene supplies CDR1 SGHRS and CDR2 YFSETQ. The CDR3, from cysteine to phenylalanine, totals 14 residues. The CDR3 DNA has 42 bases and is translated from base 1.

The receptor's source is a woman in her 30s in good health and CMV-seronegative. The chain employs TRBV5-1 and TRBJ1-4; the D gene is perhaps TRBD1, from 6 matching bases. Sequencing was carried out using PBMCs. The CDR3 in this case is CASSATGGNEKLFF. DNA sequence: TGCGCCAGCAGTGCGACAGGCGGTAATGAAAAACTGTTTTTT.